The rows below give T cell receptor beta chains drawn from one sample of a study of T-cell memory formation after mild COVID-19. TCRdb fed the 5' RACE reads into MiXCR, producing one record per CDR3 protein. Of some 270,000 distinct CDR3 sequences in the sample, over 15% were seen once. Material for sequencing was PBMCs or a T cell subset sorted from them (not recorded which). Source of these receptors: an adult woman who had mild COVID-19 (a few samples of this study predate the infection). Cell type and time point are not known. Both conserved end residues are trimmed from each CDR3. Fields, in order: J gene, V gene, D gene, CDR3 protein. The D gene is left open where the match is weak.

>TRBJ2-3|TRBV9|TRBD2
ASSTSGGNTQY
>TRBJ1-1|TRBV2|TRBD1
ASRDRGPEAF
>TRBJ2-7|TRBV15|-
ATSRVIGGREQY
>TRBJ2-6|TRBV30|TRBD1
AWRGQSSGANVLT
>TRBJ1-5|TRBV30|-
AWSRKDTLNQPQH
>TRBJ1-5|TRBV12-3/TRBV12-4|-
ASSSYGWNQPQH
>TRBJ2-7|TRBV12-3/TRBV12-4|TRBD1
ASSFFDRAYEQY
>TRBJ1-1|TRBV24-1|-
ATKGTGTEAF
>TRBJ2-7|TRBV2|-
ASSAPGPLS
>TRBJ2-1|TRBV5-1|TRBD2
ASRASGGGSYNEQF
>TRBJ2-1|TRBV14|-
ASAGAPAGEQF
>TRBJ2-7|TRBV5-1|-
ASSLVGRDYEQY
>TRBJ2-1|TRBV11-2|TRBD1
ASSQDRVPNEQF
>TRBJ2-5|TRBV3-1|TRBD2
ASSQEGLAVSETQY
>TRBJ2-4|TRBV15|TRBD2
ATSRETGGLSAKNIQY
>TRBJ2-1|TRBV20-1|TRBD2
SATGPAGEQF
>TRBJ2-1|TRBV5-6|-
ASSIPGGAYNEQF
>TRBJ1-2|TRBV7-2|-
ASSLTRDQYGYT
>TRBJ2-3|TRBV3-1|-
ASSLTSSEDTQY
>TRBJ2-5|TRBV12-3/TRBV12-4|-
ASSLIGETQY
>TRBJ2-3|TRBV7-9|TRBD2
ASSLATSGTDTQY
>TRBJ2-1|TRBV7-2|-
ASSPRLPNEQF
>TRBJ1-1|TRBV18|-
ASSPHPQNTEAF
>TRBJ2-1|TRBV7-3|TRBD1
ASSFPGQGRNEQF
>TRBJ1-1|TRBV24-1|-
ATSDRTGNTEAF
>TRBJ2-7|TRBV5-1|TRBD1
ASRRGDRGTSFSEQY
>TRBJ1-4|TRBV7-9|-
ASSPGTGLSEKLF
>TRBJ1-2|TRBV2|-
ASKKENYGYT
>TRBJ1-3|TRBV29-1|-
SVIKDFSGNTIY
>TRBJ2-7|TRBV15|TRBD1
ATRGQTYEQY
>TRBJ2-7|TRBV18|TRBD1
ASSRDRVPYEQY
>TRBJ2-7|TRBV24-1|-
ATSDSGEGGRTYEQY
>TRBJ2-7|TRBV18|-
ASSPQTDGEQY
>TRBJ2-5|TRBV24-1|-
ATSDPRTVQETQY
>TRBJ2-5|TRBV11-2|TRBD1
ASSHLGQGVGETQY
>TRBJ1-2|TRBV7-2|TRBD1
ASSFRDRAQYGYT
>TRBJ2-5|TRBV12-3/TRBV12-4|TRBD2
ASSFWTAGGETQY
>TRBJ2-5|TRBV24-1|-
ATSDGVFGTQY
>TRBJ2-7|TRBV3-1|TRBD2
ASSRGTGTRTSEQY
>TRBJ2-1|TRBV24-1|-
ATRQNNEQF
>TRBJ2-7|TRBV18|-
ASSPSEGEQY
>TRBJ1-2|TRBV6-2/TRBV6-3|-
ASTQGYGYT
>TRBJ2-7|TRBV6-6|TRBD1
ASSRDRGQDEQY
>TRBJ1-5|TRBV12-3/TRBV12-4|-
ASSADTHSNQPQH
>TRBJ2-7|TRBV2|-
ASSGRGGYEQY
>TRBJ2-3|TRBV19|-
ASCAGTSTDTQY
>TRBJ2-7|TRBV6-1|-
ASSEHRDTRYEQY
>TRBJ2-1|TRBV7-9|TRBD2
ASSSGGSGTNEQF
>TRBJ1-3|TRBV25-1|-
ASSATGTSGNTIY
>TRBJ1-2|TRBV29-1|-
SARGVDGYT
>TRBJ1-2|TRBV5-1|-
ASSDGANYGYT
>TRBJ2-3|TRBV20-1|-
SARDVGGISDTQY
>TRBJ2-2|TRBV5-1|-
ASSFATKNTGEMF
>TRBJ2-7|TRBV20-1|TRBD2
SARASGGASEQY